The TCR beta chain described here comes from a study of monozygotic twins with inflammatory bowel disease. Study-wide points: Since immunosuppressive treatments differed, patient repertoires may have gained added variability. The study found lower TCRbeta diversity (inverse Simpson) in IBD patients than in healthy co-twins. The results supported no single strong signal or clonotype associated with IBD.

From the 5' RACE reads, TCRdb lists one entry per CDR3 protein and no DNA. This table lists 440,000 or so distinct CDR3 sequences. Every single donor had a roughly 2.3 ml blood sample drawn. Germline assignment: CDR1 DFQATT and CDR2 SNEGSKA (reference sequence). The CDR3 length is 15 residues. Points on this clonotype: Its target is not known.

The chain joins TRBV20-1 to TRBJ1-1. This clonotype originated in a human donor with ulcerative colitis or Crohn's disease, or a healthy co-twin of an affected twin (not recorded which). Material for sequencing was blood. The CDR3 is CSAKRARVMNTEAFF.